Below, 15 T cell receptor beta chains from the same sample are listed, as sequenced in a study of blood T cell repertoires in COVID-19. TCRdb's copy holds only in-frame clones and misses some; the assay was immunoSEQ multiplex PCR. The sample lists 270,000 or so clones, around 83% seen once, with approximately 6.6% in the top ten. The sequenced material came from PBMCs or T cells enriched from blood (not recorded which). Source of these receptors: a woman aged 45-60 years who had been exposed to COVID-19.

The gene calls are TRBV19 and TRBJ1-2; TRBD1 aligns across 9 bases. The germline V gene encodes CDR1 LNHDA and CDR2 SQIVND (reference sequence). V gave up 3 bases and J gave up 9 bases; unmatched junction bases: 17. This CDR3 comprises 17 residues. The CDR3 region has the DNA TGTGCCAGTAGTATGATCCCGGGACAGGGAGTCGCCAATCGCTACACCTTC. Its translation: CASSMIPGQGVANRYTF.

The V call is TRBV28, the J call TRBJ1-5, with unresolved D. The V end was cut by 2 bases, the J end by 5 bases, with 13 bases between. Per germline, CDR1 MDHEN and CDR2 SYDVKM. This CDR3 comprises 15 residues. The CDR3 sequence is CASSLHQGVDQPQHF. The CDR3 coding sequence is TGTGCCAGCAGTTTACACCAAGGAGTAGATCAGCCCCAGCATTTT. Complete variable domain (other parts from reference TRBV28 and TRBJ1-5): DVKVTQSSRYLVKRTGEKVFLECVQDMDHENMFWYRQDPGLGLRLIYFSYDVKMKEKGDIPEGYSVSREKKERFSLILESASTNQTSMYLCASSLHQGVDQPQHFGDGTRLSIL.

V is TRBV19 and J is TRBJ2-1, with a tentative D call TRBD1 (6 bases). The ends were cut back, 4 bases at V and 5 bases at J, with 6 bases in the middle. Germline V CDR1 and CDR2: LNHDA, SQIVND (reference sequence). The CDR3 length is 12 residues. The DNA of the CDR3 is TGTGCCAGTAGTAAGGGGGACAATGAGCAGTTCTTC. It yields the protein CASSKGDNEQFF.

The V call is TRBV28, the J call TRBJ2-1; D not certain. The V gene lost 6 bases and the J gene lost 4 bases, with 16 bases spanning the gap. This CDR3 spans 15 amino acids. Germline V gives CDR1 MDHEN, CDR2 SYDVKM. This CDR3 is CASRNTVGLYNEQFF. The CDR3 DNA is TGTGCCAGCAGGAACACAGTGGGCCTTTACAATGAGCAGTTCTTC.

The V call is TRBV14, the J call TRBJ1-6; D is unresolved. The CDR3 is 14 amino acids. Germline CDR1 and CDR2: SGHDN and FVKESK. V lost 6 bases, J lost 0 bases, and 6 bases lay in between. The CDR3 nucleotides read TGTGCCAGCAGTCTCAGCTCCTATAATTCACCCCTCCACTTT. This encodes CASSLSSYNSPLHF.

V gene TRBV12-3 or TRBV12-4 combines with J gene TRBJ1-1; unclear D gene. There are 13 residues in the CDR3. V was cut by 4 bases and J by 1 base, with 7 bases left in between. The chain's CDR3 is CASSSTPNTEAFF. The CDR3 nucleotides read TGTGCCAGCAGTTCGACACCGAACACTGAAGCTTTCTTT.

This chain joins TRBV5-5 and TRBJ1-2; 9 nucleotides line up with TRBD1. The CDR3 extends over 15 amino acids. V dropped 0 bases and J dropped 3; count of bases not matched to a gene: 3. The germline V gene has CDR1 SGHKS and CDR2 YYEKEE (reference sequence). The CDR3 loop is CASSLGDRDYYGYTF. In DNA, the CDR3 is TGTGCCAGCAGCTTGGGGGACAGGGACTACTATGGCTACACCTTC. The full variable domain, completed using reference TRBV5-5 and TRBJ1-2, is DAGVTQSPTHLIKTRGQQVTLRCSPISGHKSVSWYQQVLGQGPQFIFQYYEKEERGRGNFPDRFSARQFPNYSSELNVNALLLGDSALYLCASSLGDRDYYGYTFGSGTRLTVV.

The chain has TRBV28 and TRBJ1-1; 12 nucleotides align to TRBD1. Germline lookup yields CDR1 MDHEN and CDR2 SYDVKM. This CDR3 has 15 residues. J was trimmed by 6 bases and V by 5 bases; bases with no gene match: 7. This chain's CDR3 is CASSLQGQGASEAFF. The DNA for the CDR3 is TGTGCCAGCAGTCTACAGGGACAGGGGGCATCTGAAGCTTTCTTT.

The chain links TRBV5-1 to TRBJ1-1; 11 nucleotides match TRBD1. V was pared by 2 bases and J by 4 bases, with 7 bases of the junction left unmatched. CDR3 size: 16 residues. Germline assignment: CDR1 SGHRS and CDR2 YFSETQ. This chain's CDR3 is CASSLLAGTGGTEAFF. CDR3 DNA sequence: TGCGCCAGCAGCTTACTCGCCGGGACAGGGGGCACTGAAGCTTTCTTT.

This sequence joins TRBV19 and TRBJ2-7; 11 bases align to TRBD1. Germline CDR1 is LNHDA and CDR2 is SQIVND (reference sequence). The CDR3 runs 14 residues. V lost 4 bases to trimming and J lost 7 bases; unmatched junction nucleotides: 6. CDR3 DNA sequence: TGTGCCAGTAGTACAGGACAGGGGGCTAGGGAGCAGTACTTC. Translation: CASSTGQGAREQYF.

The CDR3 reads CVGTGGDSYEQYF. The CDR3 DNA reads as TGTGTCGGTACAGGGGGCGACTCCTACGAGCAGTACTTC. The chain recombines TRBV19 with TRBJ2-7; 9 bases fit TRBD1. CDR1 is LNHDA, CDR2 SQIVND, per germline (reference sequence). There are 13 residues in the CDR3.

The rearrangement uses TRBV24-1 and TRBJ1-2; a possible D gene is TRBD1 (5 bases). The V gene's germline CDR1 is KGHDR and CDR2 SFDVKD. This CDR3 has 15 amino acids. The V gene lost 6 bases and the J gene lost 5 bases, with 18 bases spanning the gap. The CDR3 DNA follows: TGTGCCACCAGTCACGCCGACAGCGGGGGTTATGGCTACACCTTC. It encodes CATSHADSGGYGYTF.

This rearrangement joins TRBV19 to TRBJ1-2, with D unclear. The CDR3 is made up of 15 amino acids. The germline V and J ends were trimmed by 7 bases and 4 bases, with 19 bases remaining between them. CDR1 is LNHDA and CDR2 is SQIVND in the germline V gene (reference sequence). CDR3 region: CASKSPGAITYGYTF. The CDR3 DNA reads TGTGCCAGTAAAAGTCCGGGAGCCATTACCTATGGCTACACCTTC.

The chain couples TRBV29-1 to TRBJ2-3; D uncertain. Germline lookup yields CDR1 SQVTM and CDR2 ANQGSEA. Trimming took 2 bases from V and 0 from J, leaving 3 bases between them. The CDR3 loop spans 12 amino acids. CDR3 loop: CSVEYSTDTQYF. The CDR3 DNA is TGCAGCGTTGAATATAGCACAGATACGCAGTATTTT.

The rearrangement links TRBV10-3 to TRBJ2-3; 12 bases map to TRBD2. CDR3 length: 16 residues. The germline CDR1 and CDR2 sequences are ENHRY and SYGVKD. Trimming at V came to 4 bases and at J to 2 bases, leaving 4 bases not matched to a gene. The CDR3 DNA reads as TGTGCCATCAGTGCCCGGACTAGCGGGGCCACAGATACGCAGTATTTT. It codes for CAISARTSGATDTQYF.